The 23 T cell receptor beta chains presented below share a single source sample, sequenced in a study of vaccination effects on CD4 cells after COVID-19. No antigen has been assigned to these receptors. ViraFEST used viral peptide pools to expand antigen-specific CD4+ T cells before sequencing. Isolation of CD4+ T cells took place after nine to ten days of culture. The participants, recipients of two vaccine doses, got either BNT162b2 or mRNA-1273. Only in-frame clones appear in the TCRdb table, and some are missing; sequencing was by immunoSEQ multiplex PCR. Of under 40,000 clones in the sample, approximately 76% are singletons; the top ten hold less than 15%. Sequencing was performed on CD4+ T cells from PBMCs cultured with HCoV-229E spike peptides, taken after COVID-19 vaccination. The receptors here all came from a human donor who received a COVID-19 vaccine.

The gene calls are TRBV6-4 and TRBJ1-6; 7 bases line up with TRBD1. The CDR3 extends over 19 amino acids. CDR1 is MRHNA and CDR2 is SNTAGT in the germline V gene. After removal of 2 bases from V and 0 bases from J, the junction contained 10 bases not matched to a gene. CDR3: CASSDARIQGSSYNSPLHF. CDR3 nucleotides: TGTGCCAGCAGTGACGCACGAATACAGGGGAGCTCCTATAATTCACCCCTCCACTTT.

The rearrangement uses TRBV5-6 and TRBJ1-2, with 7 nucleotides matching TRBD1. Germline values: CDR1 SGHDT, CDR2 YYEEEE. The length of the CDR3 is 15 residues. Unmatched junction bases numbered 10, after V lost 4 bases and J lost 4 bases. The CDR3 DNA is TGTGCCAGCAGCCGGAAAACAGGGGTGGGCTATGGCTACACCTTC. As protein: CASSRKTGVGYGYTF. Supplemented by reference TRBV5-6 and TRBJ1-2, the full variable domain reads DAGVTQSPTHLIKTRGQQVTLRCSPKSGHDTVSWYQQALGQGPQFIFQYYEEEERQRGNFPDRFSGHQFPNYSSELNVNALLLGDSALYLCASSRKTGVGYGYTFGSGTRLTVV.

The chain links TRBV5-4 to TRBJ2-1; D perhaps matches TRBD2 (7 bases). This CDR3 contains 16 residues. From germline, CDR1 is SGHNT and CDR2 YYREEE (reference sequence). Trimming cost V 0 bases and J 6 bases, with 16 bases left between them. CDR3 DNA: TGTGCCAGCAGCTTGGACGGGGGGCCCCTAGGCAATGAGCAGTTCTTC. This gives the protein CASSLDGGPLGNEQFF.

J is TRBJ2-2 and V is TRBV7-9, with D unclear. The germline V gene encodes CDR1 SEHNR and CDR2 FQNEAQ (reference sequence). The CDR3 has 12 amino acids. V lost 3 bases and J lost 9, with 8 bases in between. CDR3 nucleotide sequence: TGTGCCAGCAGCTTCATCGTTAGGGAGCTGTTTTTT. The encoded protein is CASSFIVRELFF.

The V gene is TRBV11-2, the J gene TRBJ1-5; D not certain. The germline gives CDR1 SGHAT, CDR2 FQNNGV. With 5 bases removed from V and 1 base from J, the gap between germline ends came to 9 bases. This CDR3 is 14 amino acids long. Written as DNA, the CDR3 is TGTGCCAGCAGCGAGCGGGGAAGCAATCAGCCCCAGCATTTT. This gives the protein CASSERGSNQPQHF.

The V gene is TRBV5-1, the J gene TRBJ2-2; 7 bases agree with TRBD2. CDR1 and CDR2 from the germline V gene are SGHRS and YFSETQ. This CDR3 is built from 14 residues. The J segment lost 4 bases and the V segment lost 4 bases, leaving 4 bases of the junction unmatched. The CDR3 region is CASSPSSGTGELFF. The DNA for the CDR3 is TGCGCCAGCAGCCCTTCTAGCGGCACCGGGGAGCTGTTTTTT.

The V and J genes are TRBV18 and TRBJ1-2; TRBD1 matches at 8 bases. Germline CDR1 KGHSH, CDR2 LQKENI. CDR3 size: 15 residues. The trim removed 4 bases at V and 6 bases at J, leaving 10 bases unmatched. The DNA for the CDR3 is TGTGCCAGCTCACTGACCGAGACAGGGGAAAATGGCTACACCTTC. It encodes CASSLTETGENGYTF.

The chain couples TRBV2 to TRBJ2-1; TRBD1 matches 9 bases. Germline V lookup: CDR1 SNHLY, CDR2 FYNNEI. Trimming at V came to 0 bases and at J to 8 bases, leaving 5 bases not matched to a gene. This CDR3 comprises 15 residues. CDR3 amino acids: CASSEAGQGLDEQFF. The CDR3 DNA is TGTGCCAGCAGTGAAGCGGGACAGGGTCTTGATGAGCAGTTCTTC.

This clone was counted between two and nine times. This chain links TRBV5-6 with TRBJ1-5; 9 positions agree with TRBD1. Trimming removed 4 bases from V and 1 base from J; junction bases left unmatched: 9. There are 17 residues in the CDR3. Germline loops: CDR1 SGHDT, CDR2 YYEEEE. Written as DNA, the CDR3 is TGTGCCAGCAGCCGAAGGACAGGGGCGTTGAGCAATCAGCCCCAGCATTTT. Amino acid sequence: CASSRRTGALSNQPQHF.

A single count supports this clone. The chain joins TRBV6-5 to TRBJ1-5, with D possibly being TRBD1 (5 bases). This CDR3 comprises 15 residues. CDR1 is MNHEY and CDR2 is SVGAGI in the germline V gene. The V end was cut by 8 bases, the J end by 3 bases, with 17 bases between. This chain's CDR3 is CASSSGHLLNQPQHF. The DNA of the CDR3 is TGTGCCAGCTCCTCAGGGCACCTACTCAATCAGCCCCAGCATTTT.

This clone was picked up one time. The rearrangement joins TRBV5-8 to TRBJ2-3; D is possibly TRBD1 or TRBD2 (5 bases each). CDR1 and CDR2 (germline): SGHTS, YDEGEE. Trimming stripped 4 bases from V and 1 base from J, with 13 bases between. CDR3 length equals 15 residues. CDR3 sequence reads: CASSRGGIGTDTQYF. The CDR3 coding sequence is TGTGCCAGCAGCCGTGGGGGAATCGGCACAGATACGCAGTATTTT.

The chain employs TRBV27 and TRBJ2-3, with TRBD1 as a possible D gene (5 bases). Trimming cost V 3 bases and J 4 bases, with 14 bases left between them. The CDR3 is 15 residues long. Germline lookup yields CDR1 MNHEY and CDR2 SMNVEV (reference sequence). DNA for the CDR3: TGTGCCAGCAGTTTGGGATGGGGCCCGCCAGATACGCAGTATTTT. Protein: CASSLGWGPPDTQYF.

This clone has just one count. This chain connects TRBV27 to TRBJ1-4; D unclear. There are 12 residues in the CDR3. The germline gives CDR1 MNHEY, CDR2 SMNVEV (reference sequence). V was cut by 3 bases and J by 5 bases, with 4 bases left in between. CDR3 nucleotide sequence: TGTGCCAGCAGTTTCCCGAATGAAAAACTGTTTTTT. Translating it yields CASSFPNEKLFF.

The DNA for the CDR3 is TGTGCCAGCAGTGGAAGGACAGGGCCCTACAATGAGCAGTTCTTC. Its translation: CASSGRTGPYNEQFF. The V call is TRBV2, the J call TRBJ2-1; 8 bases map to TRBD1. Germline loops: CDR1 SNHLY, CDR2 FYNNEI. Germline trimming cut 4 bases from V and 2 bases from J; bases unmatched to any gene: 4. The CDR3 runs to 15 residues.

This clone appeared once. V and J are TRBV18 and TRBJ2-3; D gene uncertain. The length of the CDR3 is 15 residues. Germline-derived CDR1 and CDR2 are KGHSH and LQKENI. V was pared by 3 bases and J by 3 bases, with 13 bases between. The CDR3 is CASSPMTPPTDTQYF. In nucleotides, the CDR3 is TGTGCCAGCTCACCGATGACCCCCCCTACAGATACGCAGTATTTT.

The rearrangement links TRBV7-9 to TRBJ1-2, with 11 bases identical to TRBD1. Unmatched junction bases numbered 8, after V lost 4 bases and J lost 4 bases. This CDR3 region has 16 residues. Per germline, CDR1 SEHNR and CDR2 FQNEAQ (reference sequence). CDR3 DNA sequence: TGTGCCAGCAGCTCCGGACAGGGGGCGCTTGGCTATGGCTACACCTTC. This sequence encodes CASSSGQGALGYGYTF.

The CDR3, as DNA: TGTGCCAGCAGCTTGGCTCTCACCGGTACTAGCACAGATACGCAGTATTTT. Its translation: CASSLALTGTSTDTQYF. The chain links TRBV5-4 to TRBJ2-3; D gene unclear. The V and J ends lost 0 bases and 0 bases respectively, with 14 bases between them. CDR1 is SGHNT, CDR2 YYREEE, per germline (reference sequence). The CDR3 is 17 amino acids. Combining the CDR3 with reference TRBV5-4 and TRBJ2-3 gives the whole variable domain ETGVTQSPTHLIKTRGQQVTLRCSSQSGHNTVSWYQQALGQGPQFIFQYYREEENGRGNFPPRFSGLQFPNYSSELNVNALELDDSALYLCASSLALTGTSTDTQYFGPGTRLTVL.

This chain connects TRBV6-5 to TRBJ1-4, with D unclear. The CDR3 is 15 amino acids. Germline assignment: CDR1 MNHEY and CDR2 SVGAGI. V was clipped by 0 bases and J by 4 bases, with 9 bases between them. CDR3 loop: CASSYSNSRNEKLFF. CDR3 nucleotide sequence: TGTGCCAGCAGTTACTCGAACAGTCGTAATGAAAAACTGTTTTTT.

The chain recombines TRBV3-1 (or the pseudogene TRBV3-2) with TRBJ2-7; TRBD2 might be the D (7 bases). The CDR3 is 16 residues long. Per the germline V gene, CDR1 is LGHDT and CDR2 is YNNKEL (reference sequence). V dropped 4 bases and J dropped 0 bases, with 16 bases sitting between them. The CDR3 DNA sequence: TGTGCCAGCAGCCTGCGGGGGACAAGAAGCTCCTACGAGCAGTACTTC. Residues: CASSLRGTRSSYEQYF.

This chain uses TRBV12-3 or TRBV12-4 with TRBJ2-1, with TRBD2 identical over 10 bases. Trimming at V came to 5 bases and at J to 10 bases, leaving 2 bases not matched to a gene. This CDR3 comprises 12 residues. CDR3 DNA sequence: TGTGCCAGCAGTCGGGGACTAGCGGAGCAGTTCTTC. As protein: CASSRGLAEQFF.

There are a few counts of this clone. V usage is TRBV10-3 and J usage is TRBJ1-1; D uncertain. The CDR3 consists of 14 residues. Trimming shortened V by 5 bases and J by 4 bases, and 14 bases separated the two germline ends. Germline V gives CDR1 ENHRY, CDR2 SYGVKD. The CDR3 loop is CAISHDGGSTEAFF. The CDR3 nucleotides read TGTGCCATCAGTCACGACGGAGGGTCCACTGAAGCTTTCTTT.

The J gene is TRBJ2-3, the V gene TRBV5-4, with 9 bases matching TRBD2. There are 17 residues in the CDR3. Trimming removed 4 bases from V and 2 bases from J; junction bases left unmatched: 11. The germline gives CDR1 SGHNT, CDR2 YYREEE (reference sequence). The DNA for the CDR3 is TGTGCCAGCAGCCCCCCAGACGTAGCGGGAGTCACAGATACGCAGTATTTT. Protein sequence: CASSPPDVAGVTDTQYF.

This chain joins TRBV3-1 (or the pseudogene TRBV3-2) and TRBJ2-3; 15 bases line up with TRBD2. The germline V gene encodes CDR1 LGHDT and CDR2 YNNKEL (reference sequence). The V segment lost 6 bases and the J segment 1 base; nucleotides outside the gene matches: 11. This CDR3 is built from 19 residues. CDR3 region: CASRRTSGRALWGTDTQYF. The CDR3 DNA sequence: TGTGCCAGCAGGAGGACTAGCGGGAGGGCCCTATGGGGCACAGATACGCAGTATTTT.